The clone carrying this TCR beta chain appeared a few times. Its antigen is unknown. The sample is drawn from a study of metastatic and nonmetastatic thyroid tumors. Study summary: Malignant and benign thyroid patients had repertoires compared in peripheral blood and tumor or nodule tissue.

The V gene end was trimmed by 4 bases and the J gene end by 2 bases; junction bases not matched to a gene: 7. Germline CDR1 MNHNS, CDR2 SASEGT. The CDR3 consists of 15 residues. Study-level results: The reported finding was significantly higher TCR beta diversity in malignant thyroid tumors relative to benign nodules, in blood and tumor.

With MiXCR, TCRdb called clones anew from the PCR reads. The sample includes about 19,000 clones, about 33% of them seen just once. Thyroid surgery took place with no prior treatment in any patient. The material sequenced was tumor tissue. The chain is built from TRBV6-1 and TRBJ1-1; 7 bases are shared with TRBD1. The sequence was collected from a male donor with papillary thyroid cancer or a benign thyroid nodule (not recorded which). Some clones in this sample may be carry-over from other donors' samples. The DNA of the CDR3 is TGTGCCAGCAGTGGACAGGGATCCCGTAACACTGAAGCTTTCTTT. It translates to CASSGQGSRNTEAFF.